These T cell receptor beta chains were read from a single sample in a study of blood T cell repertoires in COVID-19. Some clones are missing from TCRdb's copy, which holds only in-frame ones; the method was immunoSEQ multiplex PCR. The data hold about 120,000 clones, with 81% observed a single time. Material: peripheral blood. Every receptor here comes from a man aged 30 to 39 with COVID-19, enrolled during active disease. Each CDR3 is given with its conserved first and last residue. Each record gives: CDR3 length, D gene, clone size, V gene, J gene, CDR3 protein, CDR3 DNA. D genes are given only for firm matches. For some rows the clone size is stated as once, few or many, or as a class when expanded; others skip it.

length: 14
D: TRBD1
size: .
V: TRBV5-4
J: TRBJ2-7
CDR3: CASSWDSEDYEQYF
DNA: TGTGCCAGCAGCTGGGACAGCGAGGACTACGAGCAGTACTTC

length: 14
D: TRBD1
size: once
V: TRBV6-5
J: TRBJ1-2
CDR3: CASTGQGGSYGYTF
DNA: TGTGCCAGCACTGGACAGGGAGGAAGCTATGGCTACACCTTC

length: 17
D: TRBD1
size: few
V: TRBV28
J: TRBJ2-3
CDR3: CASSPALGTGTADTQYF
DNA: TGTGCCAGCAGCCCCGCCCTCGGGACAGGGACAGCAGATACGCAGTATTTT

length: 15
D: TRBD1
size: .
V: TRBV28
J: TRBJ1-2
CDR3: CASSLSVGQVYGYTF
DNA: TGTGCCAGCAGTTTAAGTGTGGGACAGGTTTATGGCTACACCTTC

length: 15
D: TRBD2
size: once
V: TRBV4-2
J: TRBJ2-5
CDR3: CASSPRTSSLGTQYF
DNA: TGTGCCAGCAGCCCCCGGACTAGCAGCCTGGGGACCCAGTACTTC

length: 13
D: .
size: .
V: TRBV6-1
J: TRBJ2-7
CDR3: CASSEPTMNEQYF
DNA: TGTGCCAGCAGTGAACCGACAATGAACGAGCAGTACTTC

length: 11
D: TRBD1
size: .
V: TRBV30
J: TRBJ2-7
CDR3: CALGTAYEQYF
DNA: TGTGCCCTCGGGACAGCCTACGAGCAGTACTTC

length: 16
D: TRBD2
size: .
V: TRBV6-5
J: TRBJ2-1
CDR3: CASSHSGTSSYNEQFF
DNA: TGTGCCAGCAGTCACTCCGGGACTAGCTCTTACAATGAGCAGTTCTTC

length: 18
D: TRBD1
size: .
V: TRBV7-2
J: TRBJ2-7
CDR3: CASSPGGRQGAHRYEQYF
DNA: TGTGCCAGCAGCCCGGGAGGCCGACAGGGGGCGCATCGGTACGAGCAGTACTTC

length: 15
D: TRBD2
size: .
V: TRBV2
J: TRBJ2-1
CDR3: CASSDVASGNNEQFF
DNA: TGTGCCAGCAGTGATGTGGCTAGCGGTAACAATGAGCAGTTCTTC

length: 17
D: TRBD1
size: .
V: TRBV7-9
J: TRBJ2-3
CDR3: CASSRPETGTHTDTQYF
DNA: TGTGCCAGCAGCCGACCGGAGACAGGGACCCACACAGATACGCAGTATTTT

length: 22
D: .
size: .
V: TRBV19
J: TRBJ2-2
CDR3: CASSILTLRSGEDGGQAGELFF
DNA: TGTGCCAGTAGTATACTCACACTAAGGTCTGGGGAAGATGGAGGGCAGGCCGGGGAGCTGTTTTTT

length: 18
D: .
size: once
V: TRBV6-2/TRBV6-3
J: TRBJ1-1
CDR3: CASSYSTPPPEYKPEAFF
DNA: TGTGCCAGCAGTTACTCAACCCCACCACCCGAGTATAAGCCAGAAGCTTTCTTT

length: 15
D: .
size: .
V: TRBV28
J: TRBJ1-4
CDR3: CASSPTGATNEKLFF
DNA: TGTGCCAGCAGCCCTACGGGGGCAACTAATGAAAAACTGTTTTTT

length: 15
D: .
size: .
V: TRBV19
J: TRBJ2-3
CDR3: CASSPRGHEKDTQYF
DNA: TGTGCCAGTAGTCCGCGGGGCCACGAGAAAGATACGCAGTATTTT

length: 15
D: TRBD1
size: many
V: TRBV18
J: TRBJ1-6
CDR3: CASSPLQGAKSPLHF
DNA: TGTGCCAGCTCACCACTACAGGGGGCTAAATCACCCCTCCACTTT

length: 18
D: TRBD2
size: few
V: TRBV19
J: TRBJ2-7
CDR3: CASSMWGRATLLPYEQYF
DNA: TGTGCCAGTAGTATGTGGGGGAGGGCGACGTTACTACCCTACGAGCAGTACTTC

length: 14
D: TRBD1
size: .
V: TRBV30
J: TRBJ1-2
CDR3: CAWSVTGGTYGYTF
DNA: TGTGCCTGGAGTGTGACAGGGGGAACCTATGGCTACACCTTC

length: 14
D: .
size: once
V: TRBV29-1
J: TRBJ2-3
CDR3: CSVVFQESTDTQYF
DNA: TGCAGCGTTGTTTTCCAGGAAAGCACAGATACGCAGTATTTT

length: 12
D: .
size: .
V: TRBV29-1
J: TRBJ2-3
CDR3: CSVAQITDTQYF
DNA: TGCAGCGTTGCCCAAATCACAGATACGCAGTATTTT

length: 11
D: .
size: .
V: TRBV12-3/TRBV12-4
J: TRBJ1-1
CDR3: CASRGGTEAFF
DNA: TGTGCCAGCAGGGGGGGAACTGAAGCTTTCTTT

length: 18
D: .
size: .
V: TRBV4-3
J: TRBJ1-2
CDR3: CASSPNYNLGVVDYGYTF
DNA: TGCGCCAGCAGCCCGAACTACAACTTGGGAGTAGTTGACTATGGCTACACCTTC

length: 15
D: .
size: .
V: TRBV18
J: TRBJ1-1
CDR3: CASSQNRGLNTEAFF
DNA: TGTGCCAGCTCACAGAATAGGGGCCTGAACACTGAAGCTTTCTTT

length: 19
D: TRBD2
size: .
V: TRBV11-3
J: TRBJ2-3
CDR3: CASSPTSSDFSGGADTQYF
DNA: TGTGCCAGCAGCCCGACTTCTTCCGACTTTAGCGGGGGTGCAGATACGCAGTATTTT

length: 14
D: .
size: many
V: TRBV7-6
J: TRBJ1-6
CDR3: CASSSEGENSPLHF
DNA: TGTGCCAGCAGCTCAGAAGGGGAAAATTCACCCCTCCACTTT

length: 14
D: TRBD1
size: .
V: TRBV19
J: TRBJ2-7
CDR3: CASSMAGGAYEQYF
DNA: TGTGCCAGTAGTATGGCAGGGGGCGCGTACGAGCAGTACTTC

length: 15
D: TRBD1
size: once
V: TRBV6-1
J: TRBJ1-2
CDR3: CASSEDRWDRNGYTF
DNA: TGTGCCAGCAGTGAAGACCGTTGGGACAGGAATGGCTACACCTTC

length: 14
D: TRBD1
size: .
V: TRBV4-1
J: TRBJ1-6
CDR3: CASTPGTDYSPLHF
DNA: TGCGCCAGCACCCCCGGGACAGACTATTCACCCCTCCACTTT

length: 16
D: .
size: .
V: TRBV14
J: TRBJ2-5
CDR3: CASSQVAGAGTMAQYF
DNA: TGTGCCAGCAGCCAAGTCGCGGGGGCTGGTACGATGGCCCAGTACTTC

length: 14
D: .
size: .
V: TRBV28
J: TRBJ1-2
CDR3: CASSAGASGYGYTF
DNA: TGTGCCAGCAGCGCCGGGGCCAGCGGGTATGGCTACACCTTC

length: 18
D: TRBD1
size: .
V: TRBV4-1
J: TRBJ2-1
CDR3: CASSRGGQGPFSYNEQFF
DNA: TGCGCCAGCAGCAGGGGGGGACAGGGGCCATTCTCCTACAATGAGCAGTTCTTC

length: 13
D: TRBD1
size: once
V: TRBV6-5
J: TRBJ2-1
CDR3: CASRDRAYNEQFF
DNA: TGTGCCAGCAGGGACAGGGCTTACAATGAGCAGTTCTTC

length: 14
D: .
size: once
V: TRBV7-3
J: TRBJ1-6
CDR3: CASSLSADNSPLHF
DNA: TGTGCCAGCAGCTTATCGGCGGATAATTCACCCCTCCACTTT

length: 14
D: .
size: .
V: TRBV30
J: TRBJ1-3
CDR3: CAWTGAYSGNTIYF
DNA: TGTGCCTGGACAGGGGCCTACTCTGGAAACACCATATATTTT

length: 14
D: .
size: .
V: TRBV11-2
J: TRBJ2-7
CDR3: CASSLDAASYEQYF
DNA: TGTGCCAGCAGCTTAGATGCGGCGTCCTACGAGCAGTACTTC

length: 14
D: TRBD1
size: .
V: TRBV30
J: TRBJ2-7
CDR3: CAWSTGTGSYEQYF
DNA: TGTGCCTGGAGTACCGGGACAGGCTCCTACGAGCAGTACTTC

length: 15
D: TRBD2
size: .
V: TRBV27
J: TRBJ2-1
CDR3: CASSLLSGSHNEQFF
DNA: TGTGCCAGCAGTTTGCTTAGCGGGAGCCACAATGAGCAGTTCTTC

length: 15
D: .
size: few
V: TRBV18
J: TRBJ2-7
CDR3: CASSLSGGATYEQYF
DNA: TGTGCCAGCTCCCTAAGTGGTGGGGCTACCTACGAGCAGTACTTC

length: 14
D: TRBD1
size: .
V: TRBV28
J: TRBJ1-2
CDR3: CASTHGTGSYGYTF
DNA: TGTGCCAGCACCCACGGGACAGGATCATATGGCTACACCTTC

length: 12
D: .
size: .
V: TRBV6-6
J: TRBJ1-5
CDR3: CASSLDTQPQHF
DNA: TGTGCCAGCAGTTTGGACACTCAGCCCCAGCATTTT

length: 15
D: TRBD1
size: .
V: TRBV27
J: TRBJ2-5
CDR3: CASSSGQGAGKTQYF
DNA: TGTGCCAGCAGTTCTGGACAGGGGGCTGGTAAGACCCAGTACTTC

length: 14
D: .
size: .
V: TRBV28
J: TRBJ2-1
CDR3: CASSPSAIYNEQFF
DNA: TGTGCCAGCAGCCCTAGCGCGATCTACAATGAGCAGTTCTTC

length: 14
D: .
size: once
V: TRBV6-1
J: TRBJ2-7
CDR3: CASSEERTDYEQYF
DNA: TGTGCCAGCAGTGAAGAAAGGACAGACTACGAGCAGTACTTC

length: 14
D: .
size: .
V: TRBV28
J: TRBJ1-5
CDR3: CASSLSGVEQPQHF
DNA: TGTGCCAGCAGTCTTTCAGGGGTTGAGCAGCCCCAGCATTTT

length: 16
D: TRBD1
size: .
V: TRBV19
J: TRBJ2-1
CDR3: CASSPIGDRVYNEQFF
DNA: TGTGCCAGTAGCCCGATCGGCGACAGGGTCTACAATGAGCAGTTCTTC